This T cell receptor beta chain came from a study of shared clonotypes between healthy human individuals. On this clone: The antigen is unknown.

General study points: Represented genetic and exposure-history diversity was restricted by having few donors.

In the CD4+ fraction, cells were divided into CD45RA+ naive and CD45RA-negative memory subsets. CDR3 length: 16 amino acids. The V gene's germline CDR1 is WNHNN and CDR2 SYGVQD (reference sequence). With 5 bases removed from V and 2 bases from J, the gap between germline ends came to 17 bases. Genomic DNA from each subset was divided evenly over several immunoSEQ plates. Some clones are missing from TCRdb's copy, which holds only in-frame ones; the method was immunoSEQ multiplex PCR. The repertoire holds around 2,000,000 clones, roughly 96% seen once, with roughly 0.13% in the top ten. The source material was naive CD4+ T cells sorted from blood. Documented subset: CD45RA+ positively selected. The rearrangement links TRBV10-1 to TRBJ2-3; D may be TRBD2 (6 bases). The TCR comes from a man aged 18 to 29 in good health. The DNA for the CDR3 is TGCGCCAGCAGTTATGGACTATTAGGGGACACAGATACGCAGTATTTT. Amino acid sequence: CASSYGLLGDTDTQYF.